Below are 11 T cell receptor beta chains sequenced from a single sample in a study of CD4+ T cells in melanoma. The assay was immunoSEQ multiplex PCR, and TCRdb's table has in-frame clones only and misses some. The table shows roughly 120,000 clones, with about 92% occurring only once. Material for sequencing was peripheral blood. Every receptor here comes from a human donor with melanoma.

This chain connects TRBV15 to TRBJ2-5; D is possibly TRBD1 (6 bases). The CDR3 loop spans 13 amino acids. From germline, CDR1 is LNHNV and CDR2 YYDKDF (reference sequence). V was pared by 1 base and J by 4 bases, with 7 bases between. In DNA, the CDR3 is TGTGCCACCAGCAGAGGGGGGCGAGAGACCCAGTACTTC. The encoded protein is CATSRGGRETQYF.

CDR3 sequence (DNA): TGTGCCAGCAGTTCTCCACGGACAGCCCAAATTAATGGCTACACCTTC. Residues: CASSSPRTAQINGYTF. V is TRBV7-9 and J is TRBJ1-2, with D possibly matching TRBD1 (6 bases). Trimming took off 6 bases at V and 6 bases at J, with 23 bases between the two ends. The CDR3 is 16 amino acids. The V gene's germline CDR1 is SEHNR and CDR2 FQNEAQ (reference sequence).

The chain employs TRBV7-6 and TRBJ2-3; D gene uncertain. The CDR3 is made up of 13 amino acids. Germline-derived CDR1 and CDR2 are SGHVS and FNYEAQ. The V gene lost 6 bases and the J gene lost 4 bases, with 11 bases spanning the gap. The CDR3 spells CASRPGYADTQYF. CDR3 DNA sequence: TGTGCCAGCAGGCCAGGATATGCAGATACGCAGTATTTT.

The chain uses TRBV7-2 and TRBJ2-7, with a possible D match to TRBD1 (5 bases). Trimming removed 5 bases from V and 5 bases from J, with 13 bases in between. This CDR3 contains 13 residues. Germline CDR1 and CDR2: SGHTA and FQGNSA. The CDR3 spells CASSTSGLHEQYF. DNA of the CDR3: TGTGCCAGCAGCACCTCAGGGTTGCACGAGCAGTACTTC.

The genes are TRBV9 and TRBJ2-2, with 9 bases that match TRBD1. The CDR3 contains 14 residues. V gave up 3 bases and J gave up 4 bases; unmatched junction bases: 1. Germline V lookup: CDR1 SGDLS, CDR2 YYNGEE. As DNA, the CDR3 is TGTGCCAGCAGCGGGGGACAGGGCACCGGGGAGCTGTTTTTT. Translation: CASSGGQGTGELFF. The full variable domain, its missing parts supplied by reference TRBV9 and TRBJ2-2, is DSGVTQTPKHLITATGQRVTLRCSPRSGDLSVYWYQQSLDQGLQFLIQYYNGEERAKGNILERFSAQQFPDLHSELNLSSLELGDSALYFCASSGGQGTGELFFGEGSRLTVL.

The V call is TRBV19, the J call TRBJ1-1; 9 bases align to TRBD1. V was clipped by 5 bases and J by 1 base; unmatched bases: 11. In germline, CDR1 is LNHDA, CDR2 SQIVND (reference sequence). CDR3 size: 17 residues. The CDR3 DNA is TGTGCCAGTAGTCCCTACAGGGGGCCATCGGGGAACACTGAAGCTTTCTTT. Translation: CASSPYRGPSGNTEAFF.

The chain joins TRBV7-9 to TRBJ1-2, with 8 bases fitting TRBD1. The CDR3 spans 14 residues. V lost 5 bases, J lost 6 bases, and 8 bases stayed unmatched. The germline V gene has CDR1 SEHNR and CDR2 FQNEAQ (reference sequence). The CDR3 region has the DNA TGTGCCAGCAGCACCACAGGGGGAAATAATGGCTACACCTTC. Translated, it gives CASSTTGGNNGYTF.

The chain has TRBV18 and TRBJ1-5, with D possibly TRBD1 on 6 matching bases. This CDR3 has 16 residues. The V gene's germline CDR1 is KGHSH and CDR2 LQKENI. Trimming took off 3 bases at V and 3 bases at J, with 15 bases between the two ends. CDR3 DNA: TGTGCCAGCTCACCGGAGGCAGGGGCTAACAATCAGCCCCAGCATTTT. It translates to CASSPEAGANNQPQHF.

The V and J genes are TRBV2 and TRBJ1-3; 9 nucleotides match TRBD1. CDR3 length: 14 residues. Germline loops: CDR1 SNHLY, CDR2 FYNNEI. Unmatched junction bases numbered 6, after V lost 8 bases and J lost 4 bases. CDR3 coding DNA: TGTGCCAGCTCAGGACAGGGGCAAGGAAACACCATATATTTT. It codes for CASSGQGQGNTIYF. The full variable domain, in which reference TRBV2 and TRBJ1-3 provide the parts outside the CDR3, is EPEVTQTPSHQVTQMGQEVILRCVPISNHLYFYWYRQILGQKVEFLVSFYNNEISEKSEIFDDQFSVERPDGSNFTLKIRSTKLEDSAMYFCASSGQGQGNTIYFGEGSWLTVV.

The chain recombines TRBV5-1 with TRBJ1-1; D uncertain. The CDR3 has 13 amino acids. With 4 bases removed from V and 2 bases from J, the gap between germline ends came to 9 bases. CDR1 SGHRS and CDR2 YFSETQ come from the germline V gene. The CDR3 nucleotides read TGCGCCAGCAGCCTAACACTAAACACTGAAGCTTTCTTT. Residues: CASSLTLNTEAFF.

The CDR3 spells CASSLDRGIETQYF. CDR3 nucleotide sequence: TGTGCCAGCAGCTTGGACAGGGGGATAGAGACCCAGTACTTC. The chain is built from TRBV5-4 and TRBJ2-5; 8 positions agree with TRBD1. Germline CDR1 SGHNT, CDR2 YYREEE (reference sequence). This CDR3 has 14 amino acids. The V gene end was trimmed by 0 bases and the J gene end by 4 bases; junction bases not matched to a gene: 2.